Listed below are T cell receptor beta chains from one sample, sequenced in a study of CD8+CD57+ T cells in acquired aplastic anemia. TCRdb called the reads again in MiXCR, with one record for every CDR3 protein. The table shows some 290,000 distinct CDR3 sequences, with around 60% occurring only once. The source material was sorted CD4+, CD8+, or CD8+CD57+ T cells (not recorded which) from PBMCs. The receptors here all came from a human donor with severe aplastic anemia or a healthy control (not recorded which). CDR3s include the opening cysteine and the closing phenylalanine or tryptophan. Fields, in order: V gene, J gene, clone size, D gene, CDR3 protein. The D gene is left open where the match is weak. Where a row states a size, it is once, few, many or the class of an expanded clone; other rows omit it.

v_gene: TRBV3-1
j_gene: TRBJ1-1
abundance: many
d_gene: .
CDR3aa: CASSQGHTNTEAFF

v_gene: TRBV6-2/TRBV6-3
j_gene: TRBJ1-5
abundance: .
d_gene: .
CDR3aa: CASAPSGLGINQPQHF

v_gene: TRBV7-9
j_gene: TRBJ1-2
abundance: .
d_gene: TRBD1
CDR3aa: CASSTTGVYGYTF

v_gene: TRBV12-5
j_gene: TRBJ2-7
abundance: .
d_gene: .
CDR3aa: CASSSRVGEDFSYEQYF

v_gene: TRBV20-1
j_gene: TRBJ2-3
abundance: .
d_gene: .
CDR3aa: CSARFWINTDTQYF

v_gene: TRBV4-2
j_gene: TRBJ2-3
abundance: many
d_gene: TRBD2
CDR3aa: CASSQPGGPPDTQYF

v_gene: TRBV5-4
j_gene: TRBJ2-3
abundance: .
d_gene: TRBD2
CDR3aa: CASSLVAGGLGDTQYF

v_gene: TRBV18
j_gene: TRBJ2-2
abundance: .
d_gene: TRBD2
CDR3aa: CASSERLAGGPNTGELFF

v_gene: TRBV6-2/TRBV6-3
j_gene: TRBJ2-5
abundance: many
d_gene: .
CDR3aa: CASSYGRQVEETQYF

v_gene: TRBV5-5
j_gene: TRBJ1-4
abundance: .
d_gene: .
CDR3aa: CATTIGGLGEKLFF

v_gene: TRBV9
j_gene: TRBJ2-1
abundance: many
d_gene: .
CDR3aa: CASSFRDRREGEQFF

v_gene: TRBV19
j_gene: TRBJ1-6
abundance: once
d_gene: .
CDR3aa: CASGEIYNSPLHF

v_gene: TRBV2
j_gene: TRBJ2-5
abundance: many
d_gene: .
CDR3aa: CASELGSRETQYF

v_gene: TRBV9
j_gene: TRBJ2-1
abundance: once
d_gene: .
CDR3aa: CASADSSSYNEQFF

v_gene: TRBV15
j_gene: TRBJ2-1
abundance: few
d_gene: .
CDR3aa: CATSRQGASRQFF

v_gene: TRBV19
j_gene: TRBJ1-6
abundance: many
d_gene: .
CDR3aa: CASSVQNSPLHF

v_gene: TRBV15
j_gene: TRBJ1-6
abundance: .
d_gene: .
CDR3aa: CATSRTGLRDSPLHF

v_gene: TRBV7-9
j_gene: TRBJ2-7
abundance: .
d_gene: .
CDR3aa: CASSPGPGRSSYEQYF

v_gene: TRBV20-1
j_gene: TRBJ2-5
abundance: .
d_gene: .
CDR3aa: CSAYRGGQETQYF

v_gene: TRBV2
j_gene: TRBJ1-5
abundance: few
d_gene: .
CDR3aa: CASSVALPNTRQPQHF

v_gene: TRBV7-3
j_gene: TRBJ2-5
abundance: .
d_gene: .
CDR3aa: CASSPRVQVLQETQYF

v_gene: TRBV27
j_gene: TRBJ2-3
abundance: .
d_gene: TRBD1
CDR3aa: CASSSTPGQGKDTQYF

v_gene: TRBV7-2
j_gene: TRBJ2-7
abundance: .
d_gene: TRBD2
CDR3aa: CASSFATSGYGEQYF

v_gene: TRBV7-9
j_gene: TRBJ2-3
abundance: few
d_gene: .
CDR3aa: CASSFSSGGTDTQYF

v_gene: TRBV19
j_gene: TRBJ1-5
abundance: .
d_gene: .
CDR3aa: CASRDGVGQPQHF

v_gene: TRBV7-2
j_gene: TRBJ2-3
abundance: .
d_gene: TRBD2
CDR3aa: CASSLASRESLTDTQYF

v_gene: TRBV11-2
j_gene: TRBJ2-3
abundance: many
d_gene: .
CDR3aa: CASSPASSTDTQYF

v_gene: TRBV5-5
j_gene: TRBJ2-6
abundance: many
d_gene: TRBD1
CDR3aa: CASSLVVRGRGSGANVLTF

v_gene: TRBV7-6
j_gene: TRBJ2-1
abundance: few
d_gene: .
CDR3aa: CASSLLGGGQFF

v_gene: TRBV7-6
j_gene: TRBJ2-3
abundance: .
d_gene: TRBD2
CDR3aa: CASAAAGGTDTQYF

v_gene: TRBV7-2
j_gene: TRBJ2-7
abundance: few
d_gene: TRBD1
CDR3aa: CASRVDRGPYEQYF

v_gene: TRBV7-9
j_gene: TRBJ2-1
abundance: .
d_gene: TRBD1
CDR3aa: CASSDLRGSNEQFF

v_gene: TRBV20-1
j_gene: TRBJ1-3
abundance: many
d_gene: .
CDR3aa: CSARVGHLSGNTIYF

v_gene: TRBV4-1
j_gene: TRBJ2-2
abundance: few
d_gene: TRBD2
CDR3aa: CASSQDSGGADAGELFF

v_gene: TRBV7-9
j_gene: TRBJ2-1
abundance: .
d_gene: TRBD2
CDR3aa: CASSLSETSGNEQFF

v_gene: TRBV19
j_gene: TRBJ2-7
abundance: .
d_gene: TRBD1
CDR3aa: CASSDRGPHYEQYF

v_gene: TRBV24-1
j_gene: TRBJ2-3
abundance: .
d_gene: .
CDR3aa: CATSDLWRNTDTQYF

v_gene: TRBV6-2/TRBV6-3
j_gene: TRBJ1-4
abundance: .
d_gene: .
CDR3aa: CASSPVVASHGEKLFF

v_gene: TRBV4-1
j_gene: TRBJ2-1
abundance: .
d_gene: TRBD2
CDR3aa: CASSQERGFRNEQFF

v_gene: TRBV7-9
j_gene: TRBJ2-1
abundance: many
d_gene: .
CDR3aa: CASSLSTEQFF

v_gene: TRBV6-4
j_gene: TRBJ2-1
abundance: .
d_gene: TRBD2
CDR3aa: CASSLIAGGPVEQFF

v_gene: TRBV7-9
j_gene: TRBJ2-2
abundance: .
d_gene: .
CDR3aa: CASTRGGELFF

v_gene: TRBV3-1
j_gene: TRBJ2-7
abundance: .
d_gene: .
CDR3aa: CASSQGLWQGRNEQYF

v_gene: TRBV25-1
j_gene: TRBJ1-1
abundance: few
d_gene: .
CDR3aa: CASSEYGRAEAFF

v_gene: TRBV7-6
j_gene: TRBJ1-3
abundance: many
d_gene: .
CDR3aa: CASSRLGRSSGNTIYF